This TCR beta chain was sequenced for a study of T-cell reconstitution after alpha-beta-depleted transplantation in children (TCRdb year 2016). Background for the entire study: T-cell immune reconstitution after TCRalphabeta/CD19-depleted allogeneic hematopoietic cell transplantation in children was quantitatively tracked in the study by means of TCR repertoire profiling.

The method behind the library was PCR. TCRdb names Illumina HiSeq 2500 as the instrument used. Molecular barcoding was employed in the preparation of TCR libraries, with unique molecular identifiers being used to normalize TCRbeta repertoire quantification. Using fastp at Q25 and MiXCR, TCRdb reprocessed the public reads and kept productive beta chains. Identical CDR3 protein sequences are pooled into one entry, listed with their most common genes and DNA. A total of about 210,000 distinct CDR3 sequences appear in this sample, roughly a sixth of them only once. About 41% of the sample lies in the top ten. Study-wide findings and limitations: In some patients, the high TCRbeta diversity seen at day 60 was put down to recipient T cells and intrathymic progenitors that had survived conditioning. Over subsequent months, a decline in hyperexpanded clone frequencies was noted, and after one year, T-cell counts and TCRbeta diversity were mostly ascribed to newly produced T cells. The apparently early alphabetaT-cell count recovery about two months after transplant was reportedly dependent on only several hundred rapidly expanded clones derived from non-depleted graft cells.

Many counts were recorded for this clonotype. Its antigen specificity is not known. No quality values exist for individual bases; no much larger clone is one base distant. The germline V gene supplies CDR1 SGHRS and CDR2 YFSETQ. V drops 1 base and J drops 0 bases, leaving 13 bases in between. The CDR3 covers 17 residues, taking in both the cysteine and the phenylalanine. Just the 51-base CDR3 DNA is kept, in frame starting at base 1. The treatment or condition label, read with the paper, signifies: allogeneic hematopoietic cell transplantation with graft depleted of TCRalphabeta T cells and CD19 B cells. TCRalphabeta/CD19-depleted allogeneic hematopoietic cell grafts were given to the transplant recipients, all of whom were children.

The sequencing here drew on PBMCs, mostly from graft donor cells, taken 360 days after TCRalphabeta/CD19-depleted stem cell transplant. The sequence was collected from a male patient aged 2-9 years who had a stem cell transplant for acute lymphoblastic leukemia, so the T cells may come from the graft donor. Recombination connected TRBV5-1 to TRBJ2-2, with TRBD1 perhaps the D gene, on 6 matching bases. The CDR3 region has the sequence CASSLRTDPANTGELFF. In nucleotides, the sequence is TGCGCCAGCAGCTTGAGGACAGACCCCGCGAACACCGGGGAGCTGTTTTTT.